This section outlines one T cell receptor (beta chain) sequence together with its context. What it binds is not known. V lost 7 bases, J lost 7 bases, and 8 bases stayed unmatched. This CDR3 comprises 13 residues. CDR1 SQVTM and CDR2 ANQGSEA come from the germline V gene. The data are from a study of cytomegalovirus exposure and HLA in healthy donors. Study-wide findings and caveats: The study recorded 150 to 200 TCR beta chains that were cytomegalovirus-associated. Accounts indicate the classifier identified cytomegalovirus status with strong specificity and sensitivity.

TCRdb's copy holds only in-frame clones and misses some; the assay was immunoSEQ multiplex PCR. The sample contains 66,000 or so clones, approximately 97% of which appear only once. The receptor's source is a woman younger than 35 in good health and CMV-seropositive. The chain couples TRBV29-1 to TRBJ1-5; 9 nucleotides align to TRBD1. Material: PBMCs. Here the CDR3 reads CSAAGTGWQPQHF. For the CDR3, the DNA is TGCAGCGCCGCCGGGACAGGGTGGCAGCCCCAGCATTTT.